The 25 T cell receptor beta chains reported below all come from one sample, sequenced in a study of T cell responses to AZD1222 COVID-19 vaccine. The data were produced by immunoSEQ multiplex PCR, yet TCRdb's version contains in-frame clones alone and is incomplete. The sample contains roughly 140,000 clones, more than 85% of which appear only once. Sample: peripheral blood, taken 28 days after the second AZD1222 dose. These receptors all come from an adult who received the AZD1222 COVID-19 vaccine.

The DNA for the CDR3 is TGTGCCAGCAGCCTTCGGGCGGCCACAGATACGCAGTATTTT. Encoded protein: CASSLRAATDTQYF. The V and J genes are TRBV3-1 (or the pseudogene TRBV3-2) and TRBJ2-3; D call uncertain. Germline values: CDR1 LGHDT, CDR2 YNNKEL (reference sequence). This CDR3 is 14 amino acids long. V was pared by 4 bases and J by 2 bases, with 10 bases between.

This sequence joins TRBV27 and TRBJ2-1, with D unresolved. The CDR3 loop spans 13 amino acids. Germline V CDR1 and CDR2: MNHEY, SMNVEV (reference sequence). The ends were cut back, 3 bases at V and 1 base at J, with 4 bases in the middle. CDR3 region: CASSFGSYNEQFF. The CDR3 bases are TGTGCCAGCAGTTTCGGGTCCTACAATGAGCAGTTCTTC.

J is TRBJ2-3 and V is TRBV18, with TRBD2 identical over 9 bases. The CDR3 spans 16 residues. Unmatched junction bases numbered 9, after V lost 4 bases and J lost 4 bases. Germline CDR1 is KGHSH and CDR2 is LQKENI. This chain's CDR3 is CASSRSSGRFADTQYF. The CDR3 DNA reads as TGTGCCAGCTCACGGTCGAGCGGGAGGTTCGCAGATACGCAGTATTTT.

The rearrangement uses TRBV15 and TRBJ1-1, with 8 bases matching TRBD1. The germline gives CDR1 LNHNV, CDR2 YYDKDF (reference sequence). The length of the CDR3 is 15 residues. Germline trimming cut 8 bases from V and 0 bases from J; bases unmatched to any gene: 8. CDR3 coding DNA: TGTGCCACCTCGGGGACAGGCTCCATGAACACTGAAGCTTTCTTT. This sequence encodes CATSGTGSMNTEAFF.

This chain uses TRBV6-5 with TRBJ2-3, with 9 bases fitting TRBD1. The CDR3 has 15 residues. Germline V lookup: CDR1 MNHEY, CDR2 SVGAGI. Trimming at V came to 10 bases and at J to 5 bases, leaving 13 bases not matched to a gene. The CDR3 region has the DNA TGTGCCACAGCTCTCGGGACAGGGAGTGGAGATACGCAGTATTTT. Protein product: CATALGTGSGDTQYF.

This chain uses TRBV11-2 with TRBJ2-1, with 10 bases lining up with TRBD2. The CDR3 has 16 residues. Per germline, CDR1 SGHAT and CDR2 FQNNGV. The J segment lost 4 bases and the V segment lost 1 base, leaving 4 bases of the junction unmatched. The CDR3 loop is CASSLGRTSGYNEQFF. DNA of the CDR3: TGTGCCAGCAGCTTAGGGCGGACTAGCGGATACAATGAGCAGTTCTTC. The full variable domain, rest sourced from reference TRBV11-2 and TRBJ2-1, is EAGVAQSPRYKIIEKRQSVAFWCNPISGHATLYWYQQILGQGPKLLIQFQNNGVVDDSQLPKDRFSAERLKGVDSTLKIQPAKLEDSAVYLCASSLGRTSGYNEQFFGPGTRLTVL.

Details on this clone: One end of the junction varies from germline; a read error may be responsible. The chain uses TRBV7-9 and TRBJ2-7; D could derive from TRBD1 or TRBD2 (6 bases each). This CDR3 is 13 amino acids long. Germline loops: CDR1 SEHNR, CDR2 FQNEAQ (reference sequence). The CDR3 nucleotides are TGTGCCAGCAGCTTAGCGGGTTCGGCAGGGGAGGACTTC. Translation gives CASSLAGSAGEDF.

V and J are TRBV28 and TRBJ1-2, with TRBD1 matching over 9 bases. The CDR3 length is 16 residues. Looked up from germline, CDR1 is MDHEN and CDR2 is SYDVKM. V was clipped by 1 base and J by 1 base; unmatched bases: 4. The CDR3, as DNA: TGTGCCAGCAGTTTATTACCGGGACAGGGTAACTATGGCTACACCTTC. It is translated as CASSLLPGQGNYGYTF.

The V and J genes are TRBV24-1 and TRBJ2-1; 7 bases line up with TRBD2. The CDR3 has 13 amino acids. Germline V gene sequence: CDR1 KGHDR, CDR2 SFDVKD. Trimming took 4 bases from V and 9 from J; bases not matched to a gene: 5. The CDR3 nucleotides read TGTGCCACCAGTGAAGGCGGGAGCCTTGAGCAGTTCTTC. Protein product: CATSEGGSLEQFF.

This clone appeared a single time. The chain couples TRBV29-1 to TRBJ1-1; possibly TRBD1 for D (5 bases). The CDR3 is 12 residues long. V shed 4 bases and J shed 6 bases, with 12 bases lying between them. Germline CDR1 SQVTM, CDR2 ANQGSEA. The DNA for the CDR3 is TGCAGCGTTGGAAGGGACCACCCTGAAGCTTTCTTT. Amino acids: CSVGRDHPEAFF.

The chain couples TRBV5-1 to TRBJ1-1, with 10 bases aligning to TRBD1. With V trimmed by 4 bases and J by 4 bases, 7 bases remained unmatched. Per germline, CDR1 SGHRS and CDR2 YFSETQ. This CDR3 contains 15 residues. This CDR3 reads CASSAGTGDFTEAFF. CDR3 in DNA: TGCGCCAGCAGCGCAGGGACAGGGGATTTCACTGAAGCTTTCTTT.

The rearrangement joins TRBV27 to TRBJ1-5; D uncertain. The CDR3 length is 15 residues. V lost 3 bases, J lost 5 bases, and 14 bases lay in between. Germline loops: CDR1 MNHEY, CDR2 SMNVEV (reference sequence). Here the CDR3 reads CASSFHRGRHQPQHF. For the CDR3, the DNA is TGTGCCAGCAGTTTCCACCGTGGTAGGCATCAGCCCCAGCATTTT.

This clone appeared a few times. J is TRBJ2-3 and V is TRBV12-3 or TRBV12-4; D possibly matches TRBD1 or TRBD2 (5 bases each). V was trimmed by 6 bases and J by 5 bases, leaving 12 bases between them. CDR3 length: 13 residues. The CDR3 region has the DNA TGTGCCAGCAGCCGGGACCCGGAAGATACGCAGTATTTT. Protein sequence: CASSRDPEDTQYF.

As DNA, the CDR3 is TGTGCCAGCTCACCGCCACTTGTCATCGGGGACACCATATATTTT. It is translated as CASSPPLVIGDTIYF. This rearrangement joins TRBV18 to TRBJ1-3; D not resolved. Trimming shortened V by 3 bases and J by 8 bases, and 17 bases separated the two germline ends. This CDR3 region has 15 residues. From germline, CDR1 is KGHSH and CDR2 LQKENI.

The genes are TRBV7-2 and TRBJ2-7, with D possibly matching TRBD2 (6 bases). V lost 5 bases and J lost 1, with 12 bases in between. CDR1 is SGHTA and CDR2 is FQGNSA in the germline V gene. The CDR3 runs to 14 residues. The CDR3 reads CASSRPSESYEQYF. For the CDR3, the DNA is TGTGCCAGCAGCCGTCCTAGCGAATCCTACGAGCAGTACTTC.

This clone was found a few times. J is TRBJ2-2 and V is TRBV7-9; tentatively, D is TRBD2 (5 bases). From germline, CDR1 is SEHNR and CDR2 FQNEAQ (reference sequence). Trimming took 6 bases from V and 8 from J, leaving 16 bases between them. The CDR3 loop spans 14 amino acids. CDR3 DNA sequence: TGTGCCAGCAGGGAAGAAGGAGGCTCTGGGGAGCTGTTTTTT. This codes for CASREEGGSGELFF.

The V and J genes are TRBV5-1 and TRBJ2-7, with 12 bases fitting TRBD2. CDR3 size: 15 residues. V lost 1 base to trimming and J lost 4 bases; unmatched junction nucleotides: 3. The V gene's germline CDR1 is SGHRS and CDR2 YFSETQ. CDR3 coding DNA: TGCGCCAGCAGCTTGTCCGGGACTAGCGGGTACGAGCAGTACTTC. It yields the protein CASSLSGTSGYEQYF.

A single count supports this clone. The chain carries TRBV2 and TRBJ1-5; the D gene is possibly TRBD1 (5 bases). The CDR3 contains 14 residues. Germline CDR1 reads SNHLY; CDR2 reads FYNNEI. Trimming shortened V by 4 bases and J by 4 bases, and 11 bases separated the two germline ends. The CDR3 loop reads CASSGTTGNQPQHF. The DNA of the CDR3 is TGTGCCAGCAGTGGGACAACGGGAAATCAGCCCCAGCATTTT.

This chain links TRBV7-6 with TRBJ2-5, with 7 bases fitting TRBD2. Per germline, CDR1 SGHVS and CDR2 FNYEAQ. CDR3 length equals 17 residues. With V trimmed by 0 bases and J by 5 bases, 12 bases remained unmatched. CDR3 loop: CASSLARSSGGVETQYF. For the CDR3, the DNA is TGTGCCAGCAGCTTAGCGAGGTCTAGCGGAGGGGTGGAGACCCAGTACTTC.

The CDR3 spells CASSPPPGDGELFF. The DNA of the CDR3 is TGTGCCAGCTCACCACCGCCGGGGGACGGGGAGCTGTTTTTT. The chain recombines TRBV18 with TRBJ2-2; D perhaps matches TRBD2 (6 bases). Per germline, CDR1 KGHSH and CDR2 LQKENI. This CDR3 is 14 amino acids long. The V end was cut by 0 bases, the J end by 7 bases, with 9 bases between.

The chain links TRBV6-5 to TRBJ1-1; D gene ambiguous. CDR1 is MNHEY and CDR2 is SVGAGI in the germline V gene. This CDR3 contains 14 residues. V gave up 2 bases and J gave up 4 bases, with 11 bases separating them. CDR3 residues: CASSYKWVSTEAFF. CDR3 bases: TGTGCCAGCAGTTACAAATGGGTATCCACTGAAGCTTTCTTT.

The rearrangement joins TRBV19 to TRBJ2-3, with D uncertain. The CDR3 runs 12 residues. Per germline, CDR1 LNHDA and CDR2 SQIVND (reference sequence). The V end was cut by 10 bases, the J end by 2 bases, with 10 bases between. The CDR3 sequence: CATRTPTDTQYF. DNA of the CDR3: TGTGCCACCCGGACCCCCACAGATACGCAGTATTTT. The complete variable domain, with remaining parts taken from reference TRBV19 and TRBJ2-3, reads DGGITQSPKYLFRKEGQNVTLSCEQNLNHDAMYWYRQDPGQGLRLIYYSQIVNDFQKGDIAEGYSVSREKKESFPLTVTSAQKNPTAFYLCATRTPTDTQYFGPGTRLTVL.

The J gene is TRBJ2-1, the V gene TRBV1; TRBD2, the table's D call, lacks a check against the DNA. TRBV1 is classified as a pseudogene. The CDR3 has 19 residues. In DNA form, the CDR3 reads TGCACCAGCAGCCAATGGGGCGGGAGGGGTAATAGTTCCTACAATGAGCAGTTCTTC. Translated, it gives CTSSQWGGRGNSSYNEQFF.

The V and J genes are TRBV9 and TRBJ2-1, with unresolved D. This CDR3 comprises 15 residues. CDR1 is SGDLS, CDR2 YYNGEE, per germline. The V and J ends lost 0 bases and 4 bases respectively, with 11 bases between them. The CDR3 sequence is CASSVVGWPYNEQFF. CDR3 in DNA: TGTGCCAGCAGCGTAGTGGGGTGGCCTTACAATGAGCAGTTCTTC.

This clone was counted a single time. This sequence joins TRBV3-1 (or the pseudogene TRBV3-2) and TRBJ2-7; 9 positions agree with TRBD2. Germline CDR1 and CDR2: LGHDT and YNNKEL (reference sequence). V trimming: 1 base; J trimming: 1 base; junction bases outside the gene matches: 8. The CDR3 is 17 residues long. The CDR3 spells CASSQAPSGVTSYEQYF. Written as DNA, the CDR3 is TGTGCCAGCAGCCAAGCCCCTAGCGGGGTCACTTCCTACGAGCAGTACTTC.